This T cell receptor (beta chain) appears in the sequencing data of a study of T cell repertoires in cytomegalovirus infection. Background on the study: Based on public TCR beta signatures, there were indications of CMV infection and of a matching HLA type.

MiXCR, applied by TCRdb to the reads, yields one record per CDR3 protein. The sample has 900,000 to 950,000 distinct CDR3 sequences, approximately 33% seen once; the top ten hold roughly an eighth. This clonotype was observed once. Its target is not known. General study findings and limits: CMV-specific HLA-C-restricted TCR beta clonotypes dominated the ex vivo response. CMV carriers having the relevant HLA were flagged by cumulative public TCR beta family frequency.

Germline loops: CDR1 WSHSY, CDR2 SAAADI. The V segment lost 1 base and the J segment 6 bases; nucleotides outside the gene matches: 9. The CDR3 spans 17 residues. The clonotype comes from a human donor in good health (CMV status not recorded). Some clones in this sample may be carry-over from other donors' samples. Sequencing was performed on cultured CD8+ T cells from PBMCs, taken from culture after CMV antigen stimulation. J is TRBJ2-5 and V is TRBV10-2, with TRBD2 matching over 12 bases. The CDR3 is CASSEWPSGGAGKTQYF. Written as DNA, the CDR3 is TGCGCCAGCAGTGAGTGGCCTAGCGGGGGGGCCGGGAAGACCCAGTACTTC.